The present T cell receptor (beta chain) was sequenced within a study of cytomegalovirus exposure and HLA in healthy donors. Study-level information: The roughly 120 validation repertoires matched the approximately 700 first-cohort repertoires in platform, a later analysis reported. Study findings and constraints: Reports indicated that the classifier achieved high specificity and sensitivity in diagnosing cytomegalovirus status.

Data came from immunoSEQ multiplex PCR; TCRdb stores just in-frame clones and leaves some out. The sample lists approximately 210,000 clones, roughly 88% occurring once. V was shortened by 9 bases and J by 2 bases, with 17 bases between the two germline ends. CDR1 and CDR2 from the germline V gene are LNHDA and SQIVND (reference sequence). CDR3 length: 15 amino acids. As concerns this clone: The antigen is not known.

The rearrangement links TRBV19 to TRBJ1-5, with D possibly being TRBD1 (6 bases). The sample taken for sequencing was PBMCs. The receptor was isolated from a young woman in good health and CMV-seronegative. CDR3 bases: TGTGCCAGCCGCAGGGGTTGGGACGGCAATCAGCCCCAGCATTTT. Protein: CASRRGWDGNQPQHF.